This paragraph covers one T cell receptor (beta chain) sequence. Some clones are missing from TCRdb's copy, which holds only in-frame ones; the method was immunoSEQ multiplex PCR. The sample shows 2 million to 2.5 million clones, approximately 96% of them seen only once. CDR3 size: 15 residues. The V gene lost 2 bases and the J gene lost 5 bases, with 15 bases spanning the gap. CDR1 and CDR2 from the germline V gene are SGHVS and FQNEAQ. The data were taken from a study of shared clonotypes between healthy human individuals. The genes are TRBV7-8 and TRBJ1-1; possible D gene TRBD1, 5 bases. The receptor was derived from a man aged 18 to 29 in good health. The source material was naive CD4+ T cells sorted from blood. Subset reported: CD45RA+ positively selected. The CDR3 DNA reads as TGTGCCAGCAGCTTATTCGGTAGGGGAGGGACTGAAGCTTTCTTT. Its protein is CASSLFGRGGTEAFF. The whole variable domain, remainder taken from reference TRBV7-8 and TRBJ1-1, is GAGVSQSPRYKVAKRGQDVALRCDPISGHVSLFWYQQALGQGPEFLTYFQNEAQLDKSGLPSDRFFAERPEGSVSTLKIQRTQQEDSAVYLCASSLFGRGGTEAFFGQGTRLTVV.